This TCR beta chain is from a study of blood T cell repertoires in COVID-19. About the research overall: From the United States, Italy and Spain came samples of acute and convalescent COVID-19.

Germline V CDR1 and CDR2: KGHSH, LQKENI. The CDR3 consists of 16 residues. V was clipped by 1 base and J by 1 base; unmatched bases: 5. Assay: immunoSEQ multiplex PCR; the TCRdb copy retains only in-frame clones and omits some. The sample includes over 40,000 clones, 90% seen only once; the top ten take more than 9.5%. V and J are TRBV18 and TRBJ1-2; 8 bases fit TRBD1. The receptor was isolated from a woman older than 75 with acute or convalescent COVID-19. The material sequenced was peripheral blood. The CDR3 region is CASSPRQGIFNYGYTF. The CDR3 DNA reads TGTGCCAGCTCACCACGACAGGGGATATTTAACTATGGCTACACCTTC. Supplemented by reference TRBV18 and TRBJ1-2, the full variable domain reads NAGVMQNPRHLVRRRGQEARLRCSPMKGHSHVYWYRQLPEEGLKFMVYLQKENIIDESGMPKERFSAEFPKEGPSILRIQQVVRGDSAAYFCASSPRQGIFNYGYTFGSGTRLTVV.